Presented here are 21 T cell receptor beta chains from one specimen sequenced in a study of OX40 agonist ivuxolimab in advanced cancers. TCRdb's copy holds only in-frame clones and misses some; the assay was immunoSEQ multiplex PCR. Of some 37,000 clones detected, roughly four fifths appear once; the ten largest clones hold around 1.9%. Sequencing used CD4+ or CD8+ T cells sorted from blood, obtained in a trial of the OX40 agonist ivuxolimab. All receptors come from an adult with an advanced solid tumor such as melanoma, head and neck, liver or kidney cancer.

V gene TRBV11-2 combines with J gene TRBJ2-1; D gene uncertain. Germline V gene sequence: CDR1 SGHAT, CDR2 FQNNGV. The CDR3 loop spans 11 amino acids. Between the trimmed V and J ends, which lost 5 bases and 3 bases, there was a span of 2 bases. The CDR3 region has the DNA TGTGCCAGCAGCGACTACAATGAGCAGTTCTTC. Translation gives CASSDYNEQFF.

The gene calls are TRBV7-9 and TRBJ1-3, with D uncertain. V shed 6 bases and J shed 0 bases, with 15 bases lying between them. Looked up from germline, CDR1 is SEHNR and CDR2 is FQNEAQ (reference sequence). This CDR3 region has 16 residues. CDR3: CASSLSDGSSGNTIYF. CDR3 coding DNA: TGTGCCAGCAGTCTCTCGGACGGAAGCTCTGGAAACACCATATATTTT.

The chain carries TRBV2 and TRBJ2-5; 8 nucleotides line up with TRBD2. V trimming: 8 bases; J trimming: 2 bases; junction bases outside the gene matches: 13. This CDR3 is built from 16 residues. Germline V gene lookup returns CDR1 SNHLY and CDR2 FYNNEI. The CDR3 here is CASSAGAGIFQETQYF. CDR3 in DNA: TGTGCCAGCTCAGCGGGGGCAGGGATCTTTCAAGAGACCCAGTACTTC.

The V call is TRBV5-6, the J call TRBJ2-7; D perhaps matches TRBD2 (7 bases). The V end was cut by 2 bases, the J end by 4 bases, with 13 bases between. Germline values: CDR1 SGHDT, CDR2 YYEEEE. The CDR3 totals 14 residues. The CDR3 coding sequence is TGTGCCAGCAGCTTAGGGGGGGCAGGGTACGAGCAGTACTTC. Its protein is CASSLGGAGYEQYF.

The chain carries TRBV2 and TRBJ2-3; no clear D. The length of the CDR3 is 14 residues. V shed 2 bases and J shed 1 base, with 7 bases lying between them. The germline V gene encodes CDR1 SNHLY and CDR2 FYNNEI. The CDR3 here is CASSERAGTDTQYF. The CDR3 nucleotides are TGTGCCAGCAGTGAACGGGCTGGCACAGATACGCAGTATTTT.

This chain links TRBV21-1 with TRBJ2-5; the DNA was not used to check the table's D call, TRBD1. TRBV21-1 is marked as a pseudogene. The length of the CDR3 is 13 residues. The CDR3 nucleotides are TGTGCCGCGGGTCGGACAGGGGAAGAGACCCAGTACTTC. It yields the protein CAAGRTGEETQYF.

This clone has only a few counts. This chain uses TRBV29-1 with TRBJ2-7; D is ambiguous. Trimming shortened V by 6 bases and J by 2 bases, and 11 bases separated the two germline ends. From germline, CDR1 is SQVTM and CDR2 ANQGSEA. The CDR3 is 12 amino acids. The CDR3 nucleotides are TGCAGCGTGGGCCCAGGCGCCTACGAGCAGTACTTC. This gives the protein CSVGPGAYEQYF.

Turning to this clone: Other nucleotide sequences in the sample specify the same CDR3. The chain has TRBV9 and TRBJ1-5, with D hard to call. Trimming left V 0 bases short and J 1 base short, with 8 bases between. The CDR3 contains 15 residues. Germline V gene data show CDR1 as SGDLS and CDR2 as YYNGEE. Here the CDR3 reads CASSVGGKSNQPQHF. CDR3 nucleotide sequence: TGTGCCAGCAGCGTAGGAGGGAAAAGCAATCAGCCCCAGCATTTT.

The rearrangement uses TRBV5-5 and TRBJ2-5; D not resolved. The CDR3 runs to 13 residues. V was clipped by 4 bases and J by 5 bases, with 12 bases between them. Germline values: CDR1 SGHKS, CDR2 YYEKEE (reference sequence). The CDR3 DNA reads TGTGCCAGCAGCCCCCAGTGGATTGAGACCCAGTACTTC. It translates to CASSPQWIETQYF.

CDR3 in amino acids: CASNLAGRINEQFF. The CDR3 region has the DNA TGTGCCAGTAACCTAGCGGGACGTATAAATGAGCAGTTCTTC. The chain links TRBV19 to TRBJ2-1; TRBD2 matches 9 bases. CDR1 is LNHDA and CDR2 is SQIVND in the germline V gene (reference sequence). The CDR3 is made up of 14 amino acids. Trimming cost V 7 bases and J 7 bases; bases outside gene matches: 8.

The chain uses TRBV28 and TRBJ2-2; D is uncertain. V was cut by 6 bases and J by 1 base, with 15 bases left in between. From germline, CDR1 is MDHEN and CDR2 SYDVKM. The CDR3 has 16 amino acids. CDR3 in DNA: TGTGCCAGCAGCCCCACCGGGTCCTGGAACACCGGGGAGCTGTTTTTT. Its protein is CASSPTGSWNTGELFF.

By share, this clone counts as medium-sized. The chain has TRBV5-6 and TRBJ1-6, with 8 bases fitting TRBD1. The CDR3 length is 17 residues. Per the germline V gene, CDR1 is SGHDT and CDR2 is YYEEEE. V gave up 2 bases and J gave up 8 bases; unmatched junction bases: 12. CDR3: CASSFSRGLSKDSPLHF. The DNA of the CDR3 is TGTGCCAGCAGCTTCAGCAGGGGGCTTTCAAAGGATTCACCCCTCCACTTT.

The count of this clone is one. The junction differs from germline at one of its ends, possibly a read error. The gene calls are TRBV7-7 and TRBJ2-1; no clear D gene. Germline loops: CDR1 SSHAT, CDR2 FNYEAQ (reference sequence). CDR3 length equals 15 residues. The DNA of the CDR3 is TGTGCTAGCAGCTTAACCCTGAGCTCCTACAATGAGCAGTTCTTC. Protein product: CASSLTLSSYNEQFF.

The chain joins TRBV6-1 to TRBJ1-5, with TRBD1 identical over 7 bases. Germline loops: CDR1 MNHNS, CDR2 SASEGT. V lost 8 bases, J lost 7 bases, and 14 bases stayed unmatched. This CDR3 is 15 amino acids long. Written as DNA, the CDR3 is TGTGCCAGCTTATTGGAGGGGGCAGGTCCCCAGCCCCAGCATTTT. This gives the protein CASLLEGAGPQPQHF.

The chain employs TRBV6-1 and TRBJ2-7; a possible D gene is TRBD2 (5 bases). In germline, CDR1 is MNHNS, CDR2 SASEGT. This CDR3 contains 15 residues. V shed 3 bases and J shed 5 bases, with 17 bases lying between them. For the CDR3, the DNA is TGTGCCAGCAGTGACGGGGTTTACGAAGTCGACGAGCAGTACTTC. Translation gives CASSDGVYEVDEQYF.

CDR3 bases: TGTGCCAGCAGCCCGACAGGAGATTATGGCTACACCTTC. Encoded protein: CASSPTGDYGYTF. The J gene is TRBJ1-2, the V gene TRBV7-9; tentative D call: TRBD1 (6 bases). Germline V lookup: CDR1 SEHNR, CDR2 FQNEAQ (reference sequence). V was cut by 5 bases and J by 5 bases, with 12 bases left in between. This CDR3 is 13 amino acids long.

The chain recombines TRBV5-5 with TRBJ1-4; 9 bases agree with TRBD1. Looked up from germline, CDR1 is SGHKS and CDR2 is YYEKEE (reference sequence). Trimming removed 2 bases from V and 7 bases from J; junction bases left unmatched: 3. The CDR3 has 14 amino acids. The DNA of the CDR3 is TGTGCCAGCAGCTTAACAGGGGGCGGTGAAAAACTGTTTTTT. Its translation: CASSLTGGGEKLFF.

The chain carries TRBV9 and TRBJ2-3, with a weak D call TRBD1 (5 bases). With 3 bases removed from V and 2 bases from J, the gap between germline ends came to 10 bases. The germline gives CDR1 SGDLS, CDR2 YYNGEE. The CDR3 is 14 amino acids. The CDR3 spells CASSALTATDTQYF. The CDR3 DNA reads as TGTGCCAGCAGCGCCCTGACAGCCACAGATACGCAGTATTTT.

V and J are TRBV11-3 and TRBJ2-2; D is perhaps TRBD2 (5 bases). The CDR3 is made up of 15 amino acids. Trimming pared 5 bases from V and 2 bases from J, leaving 12 bases between. Germline-derived CDR1 and CDR2 are SGHNT and YENEEA. The CDR3 DNA reads TGTGCCAGCAGCACGGGCCCGGGAAACACCGGGGAGCTGTTTTTT. Translating gives CASSTGPGNTGELFF.

This chain links TRBV5-1 with TRBJ1-6, with D unresolved. V lost 4 bases to trimming and J lost 5 bases, with 10 bases between them. Looked up from germline, CDR1 is SGHRS and CDR2 is YFSETQ. The CDR3 has 14 residues. The CDR3 bases are TGCGCCAGCAGCCGCGACAATAATAATTCACCCCTCCACTTT. Protein product: CASSRDNNNSPLHF.

The rearrangement links TRBV4-2 to TRBJ2-3; possible D gene TRBD2, 6 bases. The V end was cut by 1 base, the J end by 1 base, with 9 bases between. This CDR3 has 15 amino acids. Germline V gene lookup returns CDR1 LGHNA and CDR2 YNFKEQ. The CDR3 sequence is CASSQVVAGTDTQYF. CDR3 bases: TGTGCCAGCAGCCAAGTGGTAGCGGGCACAGATACGCAGTATTTT.